The rows below give T cell receptor beta chains drawn from one sample of a study of CD8 T cells in ankylosing spondylitis. TCRdb recomputed calls from the 5' RACE reads with MiXCR, one row per CDR3 protein. The table records over 200,000 distinct CDR3 sequences, roughly 10% of them present only once. Sequencing was done on a sample of blood, either unsorted or a sorted T cell fraction (not recorded which). All receptors come from a male donor with ankylosing spondylitis or in good health (not recorded which). CDR3s include the opening cysteine and the closing phenylalanine or tryptophan.

j_call v_call cdr3_aa
TRBJ2-1 TRBV7-9 CASHTGLSNEQFF
TRBJ2-1 TRBV15 CATSRATWDEQFF
TRBJ2-5 TRBV9 CASSNLGRDRQETQYF
TRBJ1-5 TRBV9 CASSVDDSYNQPQHF
TRBJ2-5 TRBV7-7 CASSLAPGSETQYF
TRBJ1-2 TRBV20-1 CSPLDVSGTYGSGYTF
TRBJ1-2 TRBV20-1 CSASVRQGIYGYTF
TRBJ2-7 TRBV7-9 CASMPRGASSYEQYF
TRBJ1-2 TRBV5-1 CASSSTGGNYGYTF
TRBJ2-7 TRBV7-3 CASSVQPGQGGVYF
TRBJ2-7 TRBV21-1 CASSKDGGRSGLAYEQYF
TRBJ1-6 TRBV6-1 CASKPRDRGAPLHF
TRBJ2-3 TRBV3-1 CASEEEGSTDTQYF
TRBJ2-1 TRBV2 CASRWGNEQFF
TRBJ2-2 TRBV12-3/TRBV12-4 CASSLEAFNTGELFF
TRBJ2-3 TRBV2 CASRGTPRTDTQYF
TRBJ2-7 TRBV7-2 CASSINTGQQYF
TRBJ1-1 TRBV27 CASSTAQGDGDTEAFF
TRBJ2-3 TRBV6-5 CASSYSRTSKDTQYF
TRBJ2-6 TRBV7-2 CALIGQTSSGANVLTF
TRBJ2-7 TRBV7-2 CASSLDPAGDREQYF
TRBJ2-7 TRBV7-9 CASSSDAVTYEQYF
TRBJ1-5 TRBV10-3 CAISESNGKLGEPQHF
TRBJ2-3 TRBV12-3/TRBV12-4 CASSSPRASTDTQYF
TRBJ2-3 TRBV15 CATQNAWDTDTQYF
TRBJ2-5 TRBV3-1 CASSQSGTETQYF
TRBJ2-1 TRBV7-2 CASSYLGGTSRGNEQFF
TRBJ1-1 TRBV5-1 CASTQSPGNTEAFF
TRBJ2-3 TRBV20-1 CSAFQGAGTDTQYF
TRBJ1-4 TRBV7-2 CASSSNRWEGEKLFF
TRBJ2-7 TRBV7-2 CASSLDGTDEQYF
TRBJ2-2 TRBV7-3 CASSPGFYTGELFF
TRBJ1-1 TRBV20-1 CSARVSQGNTEAFF
TRBJ2-3 TRBV6-5 CASSYDGGRTDTQYF
TRBJ2-2 TRBV7-6 CASSLIPPGINTGELFF
TRBJ1-1 TRBV7-9 CASSWTEGRYTEAFF
TRBJ2-1 TRBV6-4 CASSDGLAGGSSYNEQFF